These 19 T cell receptor beta chains were sequenced from one sample in a study of blood T cell repertoires in COVID-19. This table comes from immunoSEQ multiplex PCR, and its TCRdb copy is limited to in-frame clones, with some not included. This sample has 430,000 or so clones, with 70% to 90% found just once. The sample consisted of peripheral blood. The receptors stem from a man younger than 35 with COVID-19, enrolled during active disease.

The rearrangement uses TRBV7-9 and TRBJ2-1; 15 bases are shared with TRBD2. The CDR3 is made up of 15 amino acids. J gave up 7 bases and V 7 bases, and 5 bases lay outside the gene matches. Germline loops: CDR1 SEHNR, CDR2 FQNEAQ (reference sequence). The CDR3 DNA reads TGTGCCAGCAAGAGGACTAGCGGGGGGGCGAATGAGCAGTTCTTC. Translated, it gives CASKRTSGGANEQFF.

This chain connects TRBV4-2 to TRBJ2-1; the match to TRBD1 covers 7 bases. Germline V gene data show CDR1 as LGHNA and CDR2 as YNFKEQ. Trimming at V came to 2 bases and at J to 0 bases, leaving 1 base not matched to a gene. The CDR3 is 15 amino acids. CDR3 nucleotide sequence: TGTGCCAGCAGCCAAACAGGGGACTCCTACAATGAGCAGTTCTTC. This translates into CASSQTGDSYNEQFF.

The chain employs TRBV5-4 and TRBJ2-1, with TRBD2 as a possible D gene (6 bases). The CDR3 loop spans 16 amino acids. V was pared by 0 bases and J by 3 bases, with 13 bases between. Germline CDR1 is SGHNT and CDR2 is YYREEE (reference sequence). In DNA, the CDR3 is TGTGCCAGCAGCTTGGAGGTCCACGGGGGCTACAATGAGCAGTTCTTC. Residues: CASSLEVHGGYNEQFF.

The V gene is TRBV19, the J gene TRBJ2-1; possible D gene TRBD2, 6 bases. Trimming removed 5 bases from V and 2 bases from J, with 10 bases in between. The germline V gene encodes CDR1 LNHDA and CDR2 SQIVND (reference sequence). The CDR3 is made up of 14 amino acids. Here the CDR3 DNA reads TGTGCCAGTAGTCGGCGGGAAACCTACAATGAGCAGTTCTTC. Translation gives CASSRRETYNEQFF.

This chain connects TRBV18 to TRBJ1-1; possibly TRBD1 for D (6 bases). CDR1 KGHSH and CDR2 LQKENI come from the germline V gene. CDR3 size: 15 residues. V dropped 0 bases and J dropped 1 base, with 9 bases sitting between them. The CDR3 is CASSPPGAPNTEAFF. DNA of the CDR3: TGTGCCAGCTCACCACCGGGGGCTCCGAACACTGAAGCTTTCTTT.

This clone was observed many times. The chain has TRBV10-1 and TRBJ2-1; no clear D gene. Germline CDR1 WNHNN, CDR2 SYGVQD (reference sequence). With 0 bases removed from V and 13 bases from J, the gap between germline ends came to 13 bases. The CDR3 is 13 residues long. The CDR3 sequence: CASSESLVERQFF. The CDR3 DNA follows: TGCGCCAGCAGTGAGTCCCTGGTAGAGAGACAGTTCTTC.

This clone occurred once. The rearrangement joins TRBV19 to TRBJ2-7; no definite D call. The CDR3 has 14 residues. Germline V CDR1 and CDR2: LNHDA, SQIVND (reference sequence). Trimming took off 6 bases at V and 1 base at J, with 13 bases between the two ends. The CDR3 loop is CASRHAGGSYEQYF. The CDR3 nucleotides are TGTGCCAGTAGACACGCCGGCGGTTCCTACGAGCAGTACTTC.

The gene calls are TRBV19 and TRBJ2-2; 12 nucleotides agree with TRBD2. The CDR3 has 17 amino acids. Germline V lookup: CDR1 LNHDA, CDR2 SQIVND (reference sequence). The trim removed 3 bases at V and 5 bases at J, leaving 7 bases unmatched. The CDR3 DNA follows: TGTGCCAGTAGTATTTTCGGACTAGCGGGATTTACCGGGGAGCTGTTTTTT. Its protein product is CASSIFGLAGFTGELFF.

This clone was counted a single time. The rearrangement uses TRBV28 and TRBJ1-5; maybe TRBD1 (6 bases). The germline CDR1 and CDR2 sequences are MDHEN and SYDVKM. CDR3 size: 15 residues. V was shortened by 2 bases and J by 7 bases, with 15 bases between the two germline ends. CDR3 sequence: CASSLGQGYRQPQHF. The CDR3 DNA sequence: TGTGCCAGCAGTTTAGGGCAGGGGTATCGGCAGCCCCAGCATTTT.

This chain links TRBV15 with TRBJ1-5, with a weak D call TRBD1 (6 bases). V shed 3 bases and J shed 8 bases, with 11 bases lying between them. The CDR3 has 13 residues. Germline V gene lookup returns CDR1 LNHNV and CDR2 YYDKDF (reference sequence). CDR3 coding DNA: TGTGCCACCAGCAGTACAGGGCTGGAGCCCCAGCATTTT. Its protein product is CATSSTGLEPQHF.

This chain links TRBV27 with TRBJ2-1, with unresolved D. Germline CDR1 MNHEY, CDR2 SMNVEV (reference sequence). Trimming took 0 bases from V and 7 from J, leaving 7 bases between them. CDR3 size: 13 residues. CDR3 residues: CASSLSGQNEQFF. DNA of the CDR3: TGTGCCAGCAGTTTATCCGGTCAAAATGAGCAGTTCTTC.

The CDR3 coding sequence is TGTGCCAGCAGGTCACAGGGGGCGTACACTGAAGCTTTCTTT. Protein: CASRSQGAYTEAFF. The V call is TRBV27, the J call TRBJ1-1; 9 bases are shared with TRBD1. Germline CDR1 MNHEY, CDR2 SMNVEV (reference sequence). The CDR3 is 14 residues long. Trimming at V came to 6 bases and at J to 3 bases, leaving 5 bases not matched to a gene.

The chain recombines TRBV5-1 with TRBJ2-1, with 13 nucleotides matching TRBD2. This CDR3 region has 19 residues. V lost 4 bases to trimming and J lost 0 bases; unmatched junction nucleotides: 10. Germline values: CDR1 SGHRS, CDR2 YFSETQ. The CDR3 bases are TGCGCCAGCAGCCGTGGACTAGCGGGAGCCGACAGCTCCTACAATGAGCAGTTCTTC. This translates into CASSRGLAGADSSYNEQFF.

The chain joins TRBV2 to TRBJ2-1; TRBD2 agrees at 7 bases. V lost 4 bases, J lost 8 bases, and 8 bases stayed unmatched. This CDR3 is 14 amino acids long. Per germline, CDR1 SNHLY and CDR2 FYNNEI. CDR3 nucleotides: TGTGCCAGCAGTGGGGCTAGCGGAGAGGATGAGCAGTTCTTC. It specifies CASSGASGEDEQFF.

The chain links TRBV5-4 to TRBJ2-2, with D perhaps TRBD2 (7 bases). V lost 10 bases and J lost 3, with 13 bases in between. Looked up from germline, CDR1 is SGHNT and CDR2 is YYREEE (reference sequence). The CDR3 contains 13 residues. The CDR3 loop is CAGGGDYTGELFF. CDR3 in DNA: TGTGCCGGAGGGGGGGATTACACCGGGGAGCTGTTTTTT.

The genes are TRBV4-1 and TRBJ1-6; 9 bases fit TRBD1. V dropped 3 bases and J dropped 9; count of bases not matched to a gene: 6. Germline values: CDR1 MGHRA, CDR2 YSYEKL. The CDR3 loop spans 15 amino acids. CDR3 amino acids: CASSQAGTGSSPLHF. The CDR3 region has the DNA TGCGCCAGCAGCCAGGCCGGGACAGGGAGTTCACCCCTCCACTTT.

V gene TRBV19 combines with J gene TRBJ2-3; 10 bases fit TRBD1. This CDR3 contains 17 residues. Germline V gene data show CDR1 as LNHDA and CDR2 as SQIVND (reference sequence). Unmatched junction bases numbered 8, after V lost 4 bases and J lost 1 base. The CDR3 DNA sequence: TGTGCCAGTAGTAAAGCGGGACAGGGGATTGGCACAGATACGCAGTATTTT. Amino acids: CASSKAGQGIGTDTQYF.

This clone was seen just once. The genes are TRBV19 and TRBJ2-1; D is perhaps TRBD2 (5 bases). The V end was cut by 6 bases, the J end by 5 bases, with 11 bases between. CDR3 length: 13 residues. Germline loops: CDR1 LNHDA, CDR2 SQIVND (reference sequence). CDR3 DNA sequence: TGTGCCAGTAGCCTCGGGATGAACAATGAGCAGTTCTTC. Translated, it gives CASSLGMNNEQFF.

V usage is TRBV4-1 and J usage is TRBJ1-1; 10 bases match TRBD1. Germline V lookup: CDR1 MGHRA, CDR2 YSYEKL. The V and J ends lost 0 bases and 7 bases, in that order; junction bases with no gene match: 5. The CDR3 covers 15 residues. The CDR3 DNA follows: TGCGCCAGCAGCCAAGATAGGACAGGGGGAGGTGAAGCTTTCTTT. This encodes CASSQDRTGGGEAFF.